What follows are 6 T cell receptor beta chains derived from one specimen sequenced in a study of cytomegalovirus exposure and HLA in healthy donors. Researchers ran the PCR with 60 Vbeta and 13 Jbeta primers. Profiling relied on immunoSEQ multiplex PCR, and the TCRdb table lists in-frame clones only, not all of them. This table has about 160,000 clones, 71% appearing once. Sequencing used PBMCs. All receptors derive from a woman aged 25-40 years in good health and CMV-seronegative.

The chain uses TRBV19 and TRBJ2-3; 11 positions agree with TRBD2. The CDR3 runs 16 residues. Looked up from germline, CDR1 is LNHDA and CDR2 is SQIVND (reference sequence). Trimming cost V 2 bases and J 2 bases; bases outside gene matches: 3. The CDR3 DNA follows: TGTGCCAGTAGTATAATAGCGGGGGGGAACACAGATACGCAGTATTTT. It codes for CASSIIAGGNTDTQYF. The full variable domain, its missing parts supplied by reference TRBV19 and TRBJ2-3, is DGGITQSPKYLFRKEGQNVTLSCEQNLNHDAMYWYRQDPGQGLRLIYYSQIVNDFQKGDIAEGYSVSREKKESFPLTVTSAQKNPTAFYLCASSIIAGGNTDTQYFGPGTRLTVL.

The table lists this clone with a few counts. CDR3 amino acids: CASSPAYHNEQFF. The CDR3 nucleotides read TGTGCCAGCAGCCCCGCGTACCACAATGAGCAGTTCTTC. This chain uses TRBV7-2 with TRBJ2-1; D unresolved. Deletions cut 5 bases from V and 5 bases from J, with 10 bases between. The V gene's germline CDR1 is SGHTA and CDR2 FQGNSA. CDR3 length: 13 amino acids.

This clone has a handful of counts. This sequence joins TRBV2 and TRBJ1-2, with 7 bases that match TRBD1. CDR1 is SNHLY and CDR2 is FYNNEI in the germline V gene. V was pared by 2 bases and J by 6 bases, with 6 bases of the junction left unmatched. This CDR3 spans 14 amino acids. The CDR3 loop is CASSEPGGIDGYTF. CDR3 in DNA: TGTGCCAGCAGTGAACCAGGGGGGATAGATGGCTACACCTTC. The whole variable domain, remainder taken from reference TRBV2 and TRBJ1-2, is EPEVTQTPSHQVTQMGQEVILRCVPISNHLYFYWYRQILGQKVEFLVSFYNNEISEKSEIFDDQFSVERPDGSNFTLKIRSTKLEDSAMYFCASSEPGGIDGYTFGSGTRLTVV.

The chain is built from TRBV13 and TRBJ2-1, with 13 bases identical to TRBD2. The CDR3 loop spans 17 amino acids. Trimming cost V 5 bases and J 3 bases; bases outside gene matches: 7. Germline CDR1 and CDR2: PRHDT and FYEKMQ (reference sequence). The DNA of the CDR3 is TGTGCCAGCAGCCAAACCGGGACTAGCGGGATCTACAATGAGCAGTTCTTC. Protein: CASSQTGTSGIYNEQFF.

The chain couples TRBV5-1 to TRBJ1-1; D gene ambiguous. V lost 4 bases and J 1 base, leaving 11 bases between the germline ends. The CDR3 is made up of 14 amino acids. CDR1 is SGHRS, CDR2 YFSETQ, per germline. DNA for the CDR3: TGCGCCAGCAGCCCGAGAGAGGGGAACACTGAAGCTTTCTTT. Translation: CASSPREGNTEAFF.

In nucleotides, the CDR3 is TGTGCCAGCAGTCCAATCCGACAGGGCTACGAGCAGTACTTC. Amino acids: CASSPIRQGYEQYF. This chain links TRBV6-5 with TRBJ2-7, with TRBD1 matching 7 bases. The CDR3 is made up of 14 amino acids. J gave up 3 bases and V 5 bases, and 7 bases lay outside the gene matches. The germline CDR1 and CDR2 sequences are MNHEY and SVGAGI.